A selection of T cell receptor beta chains follows, all from one sample in a study of blood T cells in healthy people across ages. MiXCR, applied by TCRdb to the 5' RACE reads, yields one record per CDR3 protein. The data contain hundreds of thousands of distinct CDR3 sequences, roughly 50% of them singletons. Sequences were obtained from blood. The receptors were gathered from an elderly man in good health. Each CDR3 is given with its conserved first and last residue. D genes are given only for firm matches. Some rows mark clone size as missing; the rest say once, few, many or name a class of expanded clone.

d_call j_call clone_size v_call cdr3_aa cdr3_nt
NA TRBJ1-2 NA TRBV13 CASSLNVDHPNYGYTF TGTGCCAGCAGCTTAAATGTTGACCACCCTAACTATGGCTACACCTTC
NA TRBJ2-7 NA TRBV20-1 CSARALNGASYEQYF TGCAGTGCTAGAGCCCTAAATGGAGCCTCCTACGAGCAGTACTTC
TRBD1 TRBJ1-2 NA TRBV12-3/TRBV12-4 CASSPPNRGGGYTF TGTGCCAGCAGTCCCCCTAACAGGGGAGGCGGCTACACCTTC
NA TRBJ2-5 few TRBV5-1 CASSSGDYTNQETQYF TGCGCCAGCAGCTCAGGGGACTACACCAACCAAGAGACCCAGTACTTC
NA TRBJ1-1 NA TRBV20-1 CSAPDGPGLAFF TGCAGTGCCCCCGACGGTCCGGGGTTAGCTTTCTTT
TRBD2 TRBJ2-3 NA TRBV7-2 CASSLVTSGGGTDTQYF TGTGCCAGCAGCTTAGTTACTAGCGGGGGGGGCACAGATACGCAGTATTTT
TRBD2 TRBJ2-1 NA TRBV6-6 CASTKLATGEQFF TGTGCCAGCACGAAACTAGCGACCGGGGAGCAGTTCTTC
NA TRBJ2-3 few TRBV20-1 CSARSSRGTDTQYF TGCAGTGCTAGATCCAGCAGGGGCACAGATACGCAGTATTTT
NA TRBJ2-7 once TRBV6-2/TRBV6-3 CASSVEQYNEQYF TGTGCCAGCAGCGTGGAACAATACAATGAGCAGTACTTC
TRBD2 TRBJ2-7 NA TRBV20-1 CSASDSGRVYEQYF TGCAGTGCTTCTGATAGCGGGAGAGTCTACGAGCAGTACTTC
NA TRBJ2-7 NA TRBV6-5 CASSPAGGRPYEQYF TGTGCCAGCAGTCCAGCTGGGGGAAGGCCCTACGAGCAGTACTTC
TRBD2 TRBJ2-1 NA TRBV29-1 CSVEGRGGYSYNEQFF TGCAGCGTCGAAGGTCGGGGAGGGTACTCCTACAATGAGCAGTTCTTC
NA TRBJ2-7 NA TRBV12-3/TRBV12-4 CASSQGSFTYEQYF TGTGCCAGCAGTCAGGGATCTTTCACGTACGAGCAGTACTTC
NA TRBJ1-2 NA TRBV29-1 CSSDANGYTF TGCAGCTCCGATGCCAATGGCTACACCTTC
NA TRBJ1-5 NA TRBV7-3 CASSLYRSQPQHF TGTGCCAGCAGCTTATATCGGAGTCAGCCCCAGCATTTT
NA TRBJ1-5 NA TRBV6-1 CASHREFGGNQPQHF TGTGCCAGTCACAGGGAATTTGGGGGCAATCAGCCCCAGCATTTT
NA TRBJ1-5 few TRBV20-1 CSARWGGQPQHF TGCAGTGCTCGGTGGGGCGGCCAGCCCCAGCATTTT
TRBD2 TRBJ2-1 NA TRBV5-1 CASSLGATSGYSYNEQFF TGCGCCAGCAGCTTGGGGGCGACTAGCGGGTACTCCTACAATGAGCAGTTCTTC
NA TRBJ2-5 NA TRBV10-3 CATAPTGGDRETQYF TGTGCCACTGCACCCACCGGGGGGGACAGGGAGACCCAGTACTTC
NA TRBJ2-1 once TRBV3-1 CVSSPLGTYNEQFF TGTGTCAGCAGCCCCCTAGGGACCTACAATGAGCAGTTCTTC
NA TRBJ1-5 NA TRBV2 CASNRGPISNQPQHF TGTGCCAGCAATAGGGGACCGATTAGCAATCAGCCCCAGCATTTT
NA TRBJ1-2 NA TRBV5-5 CASSLGGDRYGYTF TGTGCCAGCAGCTTGGGTGGAGATAGGTATGGCTACACCTTC
TRBD2 TRBJ2-2 NA TRBV12-3/TRBV12-4 CASSFLAGGGGELFF TGTGCCAGCAGTTTCCTGGCGGGAGGAGGCGGGGAGCTGTTTTTT
NA TRBJ1-2 NA TRBV20-1 CSARTTASNYGYTF TGCAGTGCTAGAACGACTGCTTCTAACTATGGCTACACCTTC
NA TRBJ2-6 NA TRBV5-5 CASSLGDLGAASGANVLTF TGTGCCAGCAGCTTGGGAGATCTCGGGGCAGCCTCTGGGGCCAACGTCCTGACTTTC